The 32 T cell receptor beta chains presented below share a single source sample, sequenced in a study of blood T cell repertoires in COVID-19. This table comes from immunoSEQ multiplex PCR, and its TCRdb copy is limited to in-frame clones, with some not included. The sample contains 150,000 to 200,000 clones, over 75% of which appear only once. Sequencing was performed on PBMCs or T cells enriched from blood (not recorded which). The receptor set was obtained from a young woman who had recovered from COVID-19.

V and J are TRBV10-2 and TRBJ1-3, with 7 bases matching TRBD1. The CDR3 runs to 15 residues. Germline V gives CDR1 WSHSY, CDR2 SAAADI. Trimming cost V 6 bases and J 3 bases; bases outside gene matches: 8. The DNA of the CDR3 is TGCGCCAGCAGACCCCTAAGGGGGCTTGGAAACACCATATATTTT. The encoded protein is CASRPLRGLGNTIYF.

The chain is built from TRBV11-2 and TRBJ2-7; D possibly corresponds to TRBD2 (6 bases). Germline assignment: CDR1 SGHAT and CDR2 FQNNGV. The V gene lost 0 bases and the J gene lost 3 bases, with 12 bases spanning the gap. CDR3 length: 15 amino acids. The CDR3 spells CASSLELADNYEQYF. In nucleotides, the CDR3 is TGTGCCAGCAGCTTAGAACTAGCAGACAACTACGAGCAGTACTTC.

This chain joins TRBV25-1 and TRBJ2-5, with a weak D call TRBD2 (6 bases). V shed 3 bases and J shed 7 bases, with 18 bases lying between them. The CDR3 runs to 15 residues. Per germline, CDR1 MGHDK and CDR2 SYGVNS. The CDR3 nucleotides read TGTGCCAGCAGTGAGAGCGGGCGAGCCGAGGGGACCCAGTACTTC. Its translation: CASSESGRAEGTQYF.

The V gene is TRBV7-3, the J gene TRBJ2-1, with no clear D. The CDR3 extends over 14 amino acids. CDR1 is SGHTA and CDR2 is FQGTGA in the germline V gene. Trimming removed 2 bases at V and 7 bases at J, with 12 bases between. CDR3 DNA sequence: TGTGCCAGCAGCTTAGGTGTTAGCTTGAATGAGCAGTTCTTC. This sequence encodes CASSLGVSLNEQFF.

This chain joins TRBV27 and TRBJ1-1; D unresolved. Trimming removed 2 bases at V and 0 bases at J, with 10 bases between. The CDR3 sequence is 15 residues long. CDR1 and CDR2 (germline): MNHEY, SMNVEV (reference sequence). Here the CDR3 DNA reads TGTGCCAGCAGTTTAAGAGGCGTCATGAACACTGAAGCTTTCTTT. Translating it yields CASSLRGVMNTEAFF.

The table lists this clone with a count of one. The rearrangement links TRBV7-3 to TRBJ2-1, with TRBD2 identical over 8 bases. CDR1 is SGHTA, CDR2 FQGTGA, per germline. J gave up 5 bases and V 2 bases, and 8 bases lay outside the gene matches. The CDR3 is 16 residues long. The CDR3 protein is CASSLAAGGPHNEQFF. CDR3 DNA: TGTGCCAGCAGCTTAGCCGCGGGAGGACCACACAATGAGCAGTTCTTC.

The chain uses TRBV2 and TRBJ2-1; D possibly corresponds to TRBD2 (5 bases). The CDR3 spans 14 residues. Per germline, CDR1 SNHLY and CDR2 FYNNEI. Trimming removed 7 bases from V and 8 bases from J, with 18 bases in between. The CDR3 DNA reads as TGTGCCAGCAACCCCGGGAAACCCAAGGATGAGCAGTTCTTC. Translation: CASNPGKPKDEQFF.

J is TRBJ2-7 and V is TRBV25-1; 8 bases are a match to TRBD1. The CDR3 runs 15 residues. The germline gives CDR1 MGHDK, CDR2 SYGVNS. Germline trimming cut 4 bases from V and 4 bases from J; bases unmatched to any gene: 9. The CDR3, as DNA: TGTGCCAGCAGTGCCCCCGACAGGGGTGGGTACGAGCAGTACTTC. It yields the protein CASSAPDRGGYEQYF.

The V and J genes are TRBV4-1 and TRBJ1-2; 7 bases are a match to TRBD1. With 4 bases clipped from V and 8 bases from J, the junction kept 7 bases outside the gene matches. This CDR3 is built from 13 residues. Per germline, CDR1 MGHRA and CDR2 YSYEKL. CDR3 DNA: TGCGCCAGCAGCCGCGGACAGGACCGGGGCTACACCTTC. Translation: CASSRGQDRGYTF.

V usage is TRBV6-1 and J usage is TRBJ2-1, with 7 bases fitting TRBD2. Germline lookup yields CDR1 MNHNS and CDR2 SASEGT. With 5 bases clipped from V and 4 bases from J, the junction kept 5 bases outside the gene matches. The CDR3 is made up of 14 amino acids. In DNA form, the CDR3 reads TGTGCCAGCAGTTTTGGCGGGAGATACAATGAGCAGTTCTTC. Translation gives CASSFGGRYNEQFF.

The rearrangement joins TRBV5-6 to TRBJ2-7; tentatively, D is TRBD1 (5 bases). Germline-derived CDR1 and CDR2 are SGHDT and YYEEEE. The CDR3 sequence is 14 residues long. V was clipped by 0 bases and J by 12 bases, with 19 bases between them. The CDR3 region has the DNA TGTGCCAGCAGCTTGGACGGTCAGGGCCAGTTACCGTACTTC. It codes for CASSLDGQGQLPYF.

The rearrangement joins TRBV2 to TRBJ2-7; 9 bases match TRBD2. The junction had 11 bases not matched to a gene; V was cut back by 8 bases and J by 3 bases. The CDR3 is made up of 15 amino acids. Germline V gene sequence: CDR1 SNHLY, CDR2 FYNNEI. In nucleotides, the CDR3 is TGTGCCAGCGTGGGAAGCGGCGGGAGGGGCTACGAGCAGTACTTC. Amino acids: CASVGSGGRGYEQYF.

The chain is built from TRBV4-2 and TRBJ2-7; TRBD1 aligns across 7 bases. V gave up 1 base and J gave up 3 bases; unmatched junction bases: 6. The CDR3 is 15 amino acids. Germline lookup yields CDR1 LGHNA and CDR2 YNFKEQ. In nucleotides, the CDR3 is TGTGCCAGCAGCCAAGGGGACAGCGATTACTACGAGCAGTACTTC. It translates to CASSQGDSDYYEQYF.

This chain connects TRBV7-2 to TRBJ2-7, with 7 bases lining up with TRBD2. CDR1 and CDR2 (germline): SGHTA, FQGNSA. The CDR3 length is 15 residues. The trim removed 1 base at V and 4 bases at J, leaving 7 bases unmatched. DNA of the CDR3: TGTGCCAGCAGCTTAGTCGGCGGGAGTAGGTACGAGCAGTACTTC. Protein: CASSLVGGSRYEQYF.

This clone has a handful of counts. The rearrangement joins TRBV21-1 to TRBJ2-5; the table's TRBD2 call for D was not verified on the DNA. TRBV21-1 is given as a pseudogene. This CDR3 is 14 amino acids long. CDR3 sequence: CASGPQRQPETQYF. Here the CDR3 DNA reads TGTGCCAGCGGTCCGCAGCGGCAGCCTGAGACCCAGTACTTC.

This clone occurred a few times. V is TRBV2 and J is TRBJ2-7, with 7 bases aligning to TRBD1. Germline V CDR1 and CDR2: SNHLY, FYNNEI. V shed 6 bases and J 3 bases; nucleotides not matched to a gene: 2. The CDR3 loop spans 12 amino acids. In nucleotides, the CDR3 is TGTGCCAGCAGGGGACAGAACTACGAGCAGTACTTC. Translated: CASRGQNYEQYF.

The chain uses TRBV28 and TRBJ2-7; D possibly corresponds to TRBD1 (5 bases). Per germline, CDR1 MDHEN and CDR2 SYDVKM. The CDR3 length is 15 residues. Trimming stripped 5 bases from V and 6 bases from J, with 20 bases between. CDR3 amino acids: CASSPGSRSPGEQYF. The CDR3 DNA is TGTGCCAGCAGTCCAGGGTCCCGCTCCCCTGGCGAGCAGTACTTC.

The CDR3 sequence: CASSPGGKDGYTF. In DNA, the CDR3 is TGTGCCAGCAGCCCAGGGGGCAAGGATGGCTACACCTTC. The rearrangement joins TRBV12-3 or TRBV12-4 to TRBJ1-2; 8 bases agree with TRBD1. The ends lost 6 bases at V and 6 bases at J; junction bases unmatched: 6. There are 13 residues in the CDR3.

The rearrangement links TRBV10-3 to TRBJ1-5; D call uncertain. CDR1 is ENHRY, CDR2 SYGVKD, per germline. V dropped 4 bases and J dropped 6 bases, with 10 bases sitting between them. The CDR3 length is 13 residues. The CDR3, as DNA: TGTGCCATCAGTGGTCTACCTGGTCAGCCCCAGCATTTT. Protein: CAISGLPGQPQHF.

The rearrangement links TRBV15 to TRBJ2-1; D perhaps matches TRBD2 (6 bases). The CDR3 runs 14 residues. Germline assignment: CDR1 LNHNV and CDR2 YYDKDF (reference sequence). Trimming cost V 5 bases and J 8 bases, with 16 bases left between them. CDR3 coding DNA: TGTGCCACCAGCTCACAGACTAGGAACGATGAGCAGTTCTTC. This codes for CATSSQTRNDEQFF.

The genes are TRBV11-2 and TRBJ2-1; the D gene is possibly TRBD1 (6 bases). This CDR3 has 15 residues. Germline CDR1 is SGHAT and CDR2 is FQNNGV. The ends were cut back, 8 bases at V and 4 bases at J, with 18 bases in the middle. CDR3 amino acids: CASSGWQGNYNEQFF. CDR3 bases: TGTGCCAGCTCGGGGTGGCAGGGGAATTACAATGAGCAGTTCTTC.

The chain recombines TRBV25-1 with TRBJ2-5; 7 bases align to TRBD2. Germline V gene lookup returns CDR1 MGHDK and CDR2 SYGVNS. The CDR3 totals 17 residues. V lost 2 bases to trimming and J lost 5 bases; unmatched junction nucleotides: 14. CDR3 sequence: CASSEAPGRTSMETQYF. The CDR3 nucleotides are TGTGCCAGCAGTGAAGCACCCGGGAGGACCTCGATGGAGACCCAGTACTTC.

The V gene is TRBV6-1, the J gene TRBJ2-1; D unresolved. CDR3 size: 15 residues. The V gene lost 1 base and the J gene lost 0 bases, with 7 bases spanning the gap. CDR1 MNHNS and CDR2 SASEGT come from the germline V gene. CDR3 in amino acids: CASSEDSRSYNEQFF. The CDR3 DNA follows: TGTGCCAGCAGTGAAGACTCCCGCTCCTACAATGAGCAGTTCTTC.

V gene TRBV7-8 combines with J gene TRBJ2-7, with TRBD2 identical over 7 bases. V gave up 5 bases and J gave up 4 bases; unmatched junction bases: 8. This CDR3 has 14 amino acids. CDR1 is SGHVS and CDR2 is FQNEAQ in the germline V gene. The DNA of the CDR3 is TGTGCCAGCAGCCTAGGGCGGGGGACTTACGAGCAGTACTTC. Its translation: CASSLGRGTYEQYF.

This chain joins TRBV28 and TRBJ2-2, with D perhaps TRBD1 (6 bases). The CDR3 totals 14 residues. Germline V gene data show CDR1 as MDHEN and CDR2 as SYDVKM. Trimming cost V 5 bases and J 6 bases, with 13 bases left between them. The DNA for the CDR3 is TGTGCCAGCAGTCCACGGACAGTCCCCGGGGAGCTGTTTTTT. Protein: CASSPRTVPGELFF.

This chain links TRBV15 with TRBJ2-5, with 12 bases identical to TRBD2. Germline-derived CDR1 and CDR2 are LNHNV and YYDKDF (reference sequence). Unmatched junction bases numbered 14, after V lost 1 base and J lost 5 bases. This CDR3 has 19 residues. The CDR3 DNA reads as TGTGCCACCAGCAGAGCGCGATCCGCTAGCGGGAGGGCCCGGGAGACCCAGTACTTC. Amino acids: CATSRARSASGRARETQYF. Full variable domain (rest looked up from reference TRBV15 and TRBJ2-5): DAMVIQNPRYQVTQFGKPVTLSCSQTLNHNVMYWYQQKSSQAPKLLFHYYDKDFNNEADTPDNFQSRRPNTSFCFLDIRSPGLGDTAMYLCATSRARSASGRARETQYFGPGTRLLVL.

The chain couples TRBV6-5 to TRBJ1-5; D may be TRBD1 (6 bases). The germline V and J ends were trimmed by 8 bases and 0 bases, with 14 bases remaining between them. The CDR3 spans 15 residues. Germline CDR1 MNHEY, CDR2 SVGAGI. CDR3 sequence: CASGQRKYSNQPQHF. The CDR3 nucleotides are TGTGCCAGCGGACAGCGTAAGTATAGCAATCAGCCCCAGCATTTT.

The CDR3 region is CASSPGGGVMNTEAFF. In DNA, the CDR3 is TGTGCCAGCAGCCCAGGAGGGGGGGTTATGAACACTGAAGCTTTCTTT. J is TRBJ1-1 and V is TRBV5-5; a weak D match, TRBD1 (6 bases). CDR1 is SGHKS, CDR2 YYEKEE, per germline (reference sequence). CDR3 length: 16 residues. V gave up 4 bases and J gave up 0 bases, with 16 bases separating them. Full variable domain (missing parts from reference TRBV5-5 and TRBJ1-1): DAGVTQSPTHLIKTRGQQVTLRCSPISGHKSVSWYQQVLGQGPQFIFQYYEKEERGRGNFPDRFSARQFPNYSSELNVNALLLGDSALYLCASSPGGGVMNTEAFFGQGTRLTVV.

Comments on this clone: One end of the junction is discordant with germline, which a read error may explain. The chain uses TRBV6-1 and TRBJ1-1; maybe TRBD1 (5 bases). The germline CDR1 and CDR2 sequences are MNHNS and SASEGT. This CDR3 comprises 13 residues. In nucleotides, the CDR3 is TGTGCCAGCAGTGAAGTTGTGGCCAGCACGGGGGTTTTT. Protein: CASSEVVASTGVF.

This sequence joins TRBV3-1 (or the pseudogene TRBV3-2) and TRBJ2-5; D perhaps matches TRBD1 (7 bases). In germline, CDR1 is LGHDT, CDR2 YNNKEL (reference sequence). The CDR3 spans 13 residues. Trimming stripped 6 bases from V and 4 bases from J, with 12 bases between. The CDR3 DNA follows: TGTGCCAGCAGTAACAGGGGAGGAGAGACCCAGTACTTC. Translation gives CASSNRGGETQYF.

This chain's CDR3 is CASSLEASGPYTDTQYF. The CDR3 region has the DNA TGTGCCAGCAGCTTAGAAGCGAGTGGTCCCTACACAGATACGCAGTATTTT. The rearrangement joins TRBV11-2 to TRBJ2-3; D gene uncertain. V was clipped by 0 bases and J by 2 bases, with 15 bases between them. The CDR3 has 17 residues. Germline-derived CDR1 and CDR2 are SGHAT and FQNNGV.

The count of this clone is one. The chain uses TRBV3-1 (or the pseudogene TRBV3-2) and TRBJ1-5; D uncertain. Germline CDR1 reads LGHDT; CDR2 reads YNNKEL (reference sequence). The germline V and J ends were trimmed by 1 base and 2 bases, with 3 bases remaining between them. The CDR3 totals 13 residues. The CDR3 protein is CASSQAGNQPQHF. As DNA, the CDR3 is TGTGCCAGCAGCCAAGCGGGCAATCAGCCCCAGCATTTT.